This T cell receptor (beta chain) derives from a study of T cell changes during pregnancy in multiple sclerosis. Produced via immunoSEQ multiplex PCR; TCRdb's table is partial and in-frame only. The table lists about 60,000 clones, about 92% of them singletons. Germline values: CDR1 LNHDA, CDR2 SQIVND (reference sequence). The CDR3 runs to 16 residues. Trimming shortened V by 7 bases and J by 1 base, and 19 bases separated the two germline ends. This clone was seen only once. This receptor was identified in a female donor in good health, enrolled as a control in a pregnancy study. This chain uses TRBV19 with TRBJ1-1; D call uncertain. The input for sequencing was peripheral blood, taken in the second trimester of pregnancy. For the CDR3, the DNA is TGTGCCAGTACCCTACGGGGAGGAGGACGGAACACTGAAGCTTTCTTT. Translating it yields CASTLRGGGRNTEAFF.